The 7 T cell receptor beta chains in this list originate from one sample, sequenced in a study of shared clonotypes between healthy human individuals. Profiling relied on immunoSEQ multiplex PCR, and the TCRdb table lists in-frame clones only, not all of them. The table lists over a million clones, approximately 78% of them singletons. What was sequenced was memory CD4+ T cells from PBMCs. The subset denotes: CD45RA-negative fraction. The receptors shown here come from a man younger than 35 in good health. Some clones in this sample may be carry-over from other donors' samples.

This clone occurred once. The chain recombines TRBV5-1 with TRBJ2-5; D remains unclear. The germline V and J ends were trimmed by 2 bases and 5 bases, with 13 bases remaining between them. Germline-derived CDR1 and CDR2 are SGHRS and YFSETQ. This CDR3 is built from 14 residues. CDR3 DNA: TGCGCCAGCAGCTTAGGTAGTGGGTCCGAGACCCAGTACTTC. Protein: CASSLGSGSETQYF.

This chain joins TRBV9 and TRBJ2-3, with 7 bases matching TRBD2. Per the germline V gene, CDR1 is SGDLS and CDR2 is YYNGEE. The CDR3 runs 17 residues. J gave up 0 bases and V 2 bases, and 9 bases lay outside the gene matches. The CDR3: CASSVAGRTTSTDTQYF. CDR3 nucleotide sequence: TGTGCCAGCAGCGTTGCCGGGAGGACCACTAGCACAGATACGCAGTATTTT.

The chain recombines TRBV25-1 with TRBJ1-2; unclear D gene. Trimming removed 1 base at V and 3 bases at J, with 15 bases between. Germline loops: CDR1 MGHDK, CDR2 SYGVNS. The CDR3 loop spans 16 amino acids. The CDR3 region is CASSEFRGTRDYGYTF. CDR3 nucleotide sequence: TGTGCCAGCAGTGAATTTCGTGGCACGCGGGACTATGGCTACACCTTC.

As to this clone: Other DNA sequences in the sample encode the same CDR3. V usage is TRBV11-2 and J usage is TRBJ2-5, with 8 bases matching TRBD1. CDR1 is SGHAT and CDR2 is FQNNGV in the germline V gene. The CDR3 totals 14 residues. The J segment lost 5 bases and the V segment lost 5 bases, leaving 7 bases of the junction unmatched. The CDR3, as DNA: TGTGCCAGCAGCCCCGGACAGGGATGGGAGACCCAGTACTTC. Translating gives CASSPGQGWETQYF.

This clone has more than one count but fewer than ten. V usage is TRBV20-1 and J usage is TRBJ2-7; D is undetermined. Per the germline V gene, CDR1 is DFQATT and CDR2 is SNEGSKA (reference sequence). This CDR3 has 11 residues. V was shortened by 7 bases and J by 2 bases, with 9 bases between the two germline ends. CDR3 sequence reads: CSVPRTYEQYF. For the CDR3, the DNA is TGCAGTGTACCCAGAACCTACGAGCAGTACTTC.

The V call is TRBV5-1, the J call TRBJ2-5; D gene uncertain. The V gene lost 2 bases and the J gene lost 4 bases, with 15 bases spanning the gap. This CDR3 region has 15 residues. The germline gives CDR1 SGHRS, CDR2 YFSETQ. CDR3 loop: CASSFESAPGETQYF. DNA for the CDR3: TGCGCCAGCAGCTTCGAGTCAGCCCCGGGAGAGACCCAGTACTTC.

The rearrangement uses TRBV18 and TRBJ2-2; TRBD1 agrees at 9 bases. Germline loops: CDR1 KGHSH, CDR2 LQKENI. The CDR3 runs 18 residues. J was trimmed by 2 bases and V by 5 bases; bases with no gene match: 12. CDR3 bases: TGTGCCAGCTCAGCGATTAAACCGGGACAGGGAAACACCGGGGAGCTGTTTTTT. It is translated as CASSAIKPGQGNTGELFF.